This TCR beta chain originates from a study of cytomegalovirus exposure and HLA in healthy donors. This clone has more than one count but fewer than ten. The germline V gene has CDR1 DFQATT and CDR2 SNEGSKA (reference sequence). Trimming pared 5 bases from V and 3 bases from J, leaving 6 bases between. The length of the CDR3 is 11 residues. PCR was performed using 60 Vbeta and 13 Jbeta primers. Here immunoSEQ multiplex PCR was the method, and the copy in TCRdb shows in-frame clones only, minus some. The table shows approximately 67,000 clones, with about two thirds occurring only once. The J gene is TRBJ2-3, the V gene TRBV20-1; no clear D. The sample taken for sequencing was PBMCs. The sequence was obtained from a woman between 25 and 40 years old in good health and CMV-seronegative. The CDR3 DNA sequence: TGCAGTGCTGTCCAGACAGATACGCAGTATTTT. This encodes CSAVQTDTQYF.